Presented here are 18 T cell receptor beta chains from one specimen sequenced in a study of blood T cell repertoires in COVID-19. This table comes from immunoSEQ multiplex PCR, and its TCRdb copy is limited to in-frame clones, with some not included. The sample yields approximately 360,000 clones, 90% seen once. Sequencing input: peripheral blood. Receptors were obtained from a man aged 18 to 35 with active or convalescent COVID-19.

This clone was recorded a few times. V and J are TRBV29-1 and TRBJ2-3, with TRBD2 identical over 13 bases. CDR1 and CDR2 from the germline V gene are SQVTM and ANQGSEA. The trim removed 7 bases at V and 3 bases at J, leaving 7 bases unmatched. The CDR3 extends over 15 amino acids. This chain's CDR3 is CSASPGLAGTDTQYF. DNA of the CDR3: TGCAGCGCCTCCCCGGGACTAGCGGGAACAGATACGCAGTATTTT.

This sequence joins TRBV2 and TRBJ1-6; 7 bases are a match to TRBD1. The V gene end was trimmed by 5 bases and the J gene end by 7 bases; junction bases not matched to a gene: 2. The CDR3 sequence is 13 residues long. The germline gives CDR1 SNHLY, CDR2 FYNNEI. CDR3 loop: CASSQTGNSPLHF. CDR3 bases: TGTGCCAGCAGTCAGACAGGGAATTCACCCCTCCACTTT.

CDR3 nucleotides: TGTGCCAGCAGCGTAGGCGACAGTCCCTCCTACGAGCAGTACTTC. This translates into CASSVGDSPSYEQYF. The rearrangement joins TRBV9 to TRBJ2-7; TRBD1 is a possible D gene (5 bases). The germline V and J ends were trimmed by 0 bases and 0 bases, with 10 bases remaining between them. Germline CDR1 is SGDLS and CDR2 is YYNGEE. The CDR3 runs to 15 residues.

This chain connects TRBV5-1 to TRBJ2-5; 13 positions agree with TRBD2. This CDR3 spans 17 amino acids. J lost 5 bases, V lost 0 bases, and 7 bases had no gene match. Germline V gene lookup returns CDR1 SGHRS and CDR2 YFSETQ. CDR3 coding DNA: TGCGCCAGCAGCTTGGATGGACTAGCGGGGGTGATCGAGACCCAGTACTTC. This translates into CASSLDGLAGVIETQYF. Together with reference TRBV5-1 and TRBJ2-5, the CDR3 gives the full variable domain: KAGVTQTPRYLIKTRGQQVTLSCSPISGHRSVSWYQQTPGQGLQFLFEYFSETQRNKGNFPGRFSGRQFSNSRSEMNVSTLELGDSALYLCASSLDGLAGVIETQYFGPGTRLLVL.

The chain employs TRBV9 and TRBJ2-1, with D perhaps matching TRBD2 (5 bases). Germline CDR1 and CDR2: SGDLS and YYNGEE. The CDR3 length is 14 residues. The germline V and J ends were trimmed by 4 bases and 5 bases, with 13 bases remaining between them. This chain's CDR3 is CASSFLYGNNEQFF. The CDR3 bases are TGTGCCAGCAGCTTCTTGTACGGGAACAATGAGCAGTTCTTC.

The chain carries TRBV20-1 and TRBJ2-2, with a weak D call TRBD1 (6 bases). Trimming stripped 3 bases from V and 7 bases from J, with 12 bases between. Germline lookup yields CDR1 DFQATT and CDR2 SNEGSKA (reference sequence). The CDR3 covers 13 residues. CDR3 protein: CSASRQAGGELFF. Here the CDR3 DNA reads TGCAGTGCTAGTAGACAGGCCGGCGGGGAGCTGTTTTTT.

The rearrangement joins TRBV10-3 to TRBJ1-1; TRBD1 is a possible D gene (6 bases). V was cut by 3 bases and J by 5 bases, with 10 bases left in between. The CDR3 loop spans 13 amino acids. The germline gives CDR1 ENHRY, CDR2 SYGVKD. CDR3 sequence (DNA): TGTGCCATCAGTGAACGGGACATTACTGAAGCTTTCTTT. Amino acid sequence: CAISERDITEAFF.

This sequence joins TRBV4-1 and TRBJ1-6; perhaps TRBD1 as D (5 bases). The germline V and J ends were trimmed by 4 bases and 7 bases, with 8 bases remaining between them. Germline V gene lookup returns CDR1 MGHRA and CDR2 YSYEKL. This CDR3 contains 13 residues. The CDR3 sequence: CASSPPGNSPLHF. The CDR3 DNA reads TGCGCCAGCAGCCCACCAGGGAATTCACCCCTCCACTTT.

The gene calls are TRBV19 and TRBJ1-4; 7 bases map to TRBD1. From germline, CDR1 is LNHDA and CDR2 SQIVND (reference sequence). CDR3 length equals 14 residues. Losses at the gene ends were 6 bases for V and 6 bases for J; bases not matched to a gene: 7. CDR3 bases: TGTGCCAGTAGCAGAGGGACAGTGTATGAAAAACTGTTTTTT. It codes for CASSRGTVYEKLFF.

The chain has TRBV28 and TRBJ2-7; weak D call: TRBD1 (5 bases). V lost 7 bases, J lost 1 base, and 8 bases lay in between. Germline loops: CDR1 MDHEN, CDR2 SYDVKM. There are 12 residues in the CDR3. The CDR3 is CASKGNSYEQYF. CDR3 nucleotides: TGTGCCAGCAAGGGGAATTCCTACGAGCAGTACTTC.

V is TRBV27 and J is TRBJ2-1, with TRBD2 identical over 11 bases. The junction had 4 bases not matched to a gene; V was cut back by 8 bases and J by 4 bases. The CDR3 covers 14 residues. Germline lookup yields CDR1 MNHEY and CDR2 SMNVEV (reference sequence). The CDR3 loop reads CASGGLAEYNEQFF. Written as DNA, the CDR3 is TGTGCCAGCGGGGGACTAGCGGAGTACAATGAGCAGTTCTTC.

This clone was counted a single time. The chain employs TRBV6-5 and TRBJ2-7, with a tentative D call TRBD1 (6 bases). The length of the CDR3 is 13 residues. In germline, CDR1 is MNHEY, CDR2 SVGAGI. Trimming stripped 5 bases from V and 3 bases from J, with 11 bases between. The CDR3 DNA sequence: TGTGCCAGCAGTCCCATGACAGGCTACGAGCAGTACTTC. Protein product: CASSPMTGYEQYF.

V and J are TRBV11-3 and TRBJ2-7; 7 bases line up with TRBD1. After removal of 1 base from V and 5 bases from J, the junction contained 5 bases not matched to a gene. Germline lookup yields CDR1 SGHNT and CDR2 YENEEA. The CDR3 has 14 residues. In nucleotides, the CDR3 is TGTGCCAGCAGCTTAGGCAGGGGGATCGACGAGCAGTACTTC. Translated: CASSLGRGIDEQYF. The whole variable domain, remainder taken from reference TRBV11-3 and TRBJ2-7, is EAGVVQSPRYKIIEKKQPVAFWCNPISGHNTLYWYLQNLGQGPELLIRYENEEAVDDSQLPKDRFSAERLKGVDSTLKIQPAELGDSAVYLCASSLGRGIDEQYFGPGTRLTVT.

The gene calls are TRBV28 and TRBJ1-5; TRBD1 agrees at 7 bases. The trim removed 6 bases at V and 0 bases at J, leaving 5 bases unmatched. Germline CDR1 and CDR2: MDHEN and SYDVKM. The CDR3 contains 15 residues. CDR3 nucleotides: TGTGCCAGCAGAGTACAGGGGAATAGCAATCAGCCCCAGCATTTT. Amino acids: CASRVQGNSNQPQHF.

The gene calls are TRBV5-5 and TRBJ2-3, with 14 bases identical to TRBD2. The CDR3 totals 16 residues. Germline V lookup: CDR1 SGHKS, CDR2 YYEKEE (reference sequence). Trimming cost V 3 bases and J 3 bases; bases outside gene matches: 3. CDR3 in amino acids: CASSSGLAGGTDTQYF. The CDR3 DNA reads TGTGCCAGCAGCTCTGGACTAGCGGGGGGTACAGATACGCAGTATTTT.

V is TRBV2 and J is TRBJ2-3; D possibly corresponds to TRBD1 (7 bases). Per the germline V gene, CDR1 is SNHLY and CDR2 is FYNNEI. V shed 4 bases and J shed 3 bases, with 14 bases lying between them. The CDR3 extends over 15 amino acids. The CDR3 region has the DNA TGTGCCAGCAGTGCCCCGACAGGGAGGACAGATACGCAGTATTTT. This encodes CASSAPTGRTDTQYF.

This chain uses TRBV4-3 with TRBJ2-7; tentative D call: TRBD2 (6 bases). The CDR3 has 14 residues. V shed 1 base and J shed 2 bases, with 9 bases lying between them. Germline V gives CDR1 LGHNA, CDR2 YSLEER. The CDR3 coding sequence is TGCGCCAGCAGCCAAGTAGGAGGGACCTACGAGCAGTACTTC. This codes for CASSQVGGTYEQYF.

The gene calls are TRBV7-2 and TRBJ1-6; D might be TRBD1 (5 bases). V shed 3 bases and J shed 5 bases, with 8 bases lying between them. Germline V lookup: CDR1 SGHTA, CDR2 FQGNSA. This CDR3 is built from 14 residues. CDR3 residues: CASSFYRNNSPLHF. The CDR3 DNA is TGTGCCAGCAGCTTCTACAGGAATAATTCACCCCTCCACTTT.